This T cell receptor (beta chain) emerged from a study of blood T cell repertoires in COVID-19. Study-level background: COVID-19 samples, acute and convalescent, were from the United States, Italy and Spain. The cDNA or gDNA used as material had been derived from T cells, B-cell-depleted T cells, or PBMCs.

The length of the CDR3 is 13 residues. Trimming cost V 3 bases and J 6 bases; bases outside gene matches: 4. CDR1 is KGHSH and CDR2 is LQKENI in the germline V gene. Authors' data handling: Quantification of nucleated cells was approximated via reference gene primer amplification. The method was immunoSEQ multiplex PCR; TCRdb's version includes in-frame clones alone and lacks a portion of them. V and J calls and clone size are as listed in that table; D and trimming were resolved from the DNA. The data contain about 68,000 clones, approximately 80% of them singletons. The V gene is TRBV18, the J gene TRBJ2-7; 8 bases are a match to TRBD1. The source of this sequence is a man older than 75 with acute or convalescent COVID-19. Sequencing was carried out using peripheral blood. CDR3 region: CASSPGTGTEQYF. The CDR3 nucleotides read TGTGCCAGCTCACCTGGGACAGGTACCGAGCAGTACTTC.